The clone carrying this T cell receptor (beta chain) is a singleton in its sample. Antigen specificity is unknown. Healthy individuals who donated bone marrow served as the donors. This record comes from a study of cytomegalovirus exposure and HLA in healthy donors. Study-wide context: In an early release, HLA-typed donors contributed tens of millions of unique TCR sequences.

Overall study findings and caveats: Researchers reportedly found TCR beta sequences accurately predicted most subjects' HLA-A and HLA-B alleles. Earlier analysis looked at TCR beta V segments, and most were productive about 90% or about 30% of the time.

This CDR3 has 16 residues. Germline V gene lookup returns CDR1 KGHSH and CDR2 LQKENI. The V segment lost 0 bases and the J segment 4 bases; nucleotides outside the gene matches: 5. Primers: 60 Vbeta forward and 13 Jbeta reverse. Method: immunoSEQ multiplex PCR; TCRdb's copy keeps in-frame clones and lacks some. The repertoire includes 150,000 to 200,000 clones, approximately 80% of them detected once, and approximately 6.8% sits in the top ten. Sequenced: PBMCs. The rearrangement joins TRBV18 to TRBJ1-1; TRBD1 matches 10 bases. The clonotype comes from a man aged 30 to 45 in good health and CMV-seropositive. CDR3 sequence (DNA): TGTGCCAGCTCACCACCCGTGGGGACAGGGGTCACTGAAGCTTTCTTT. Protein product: CASSPPVGTGVTEAFF.